The clone carrying this T cell receptor beta chain has a handful of counts. Its antigen is still unknown. The sample is drawn from a study of beta chain features in type 1 diabetes. In the study overall: All samples combined gave 95 million to 130 million sorted cells for examination. Regarding the study as a whole: Shorter TCRB CDR3s, moderately but significantly so, were found in Type 1 diabetes patients in all four CD4+ subsets. Equally in patients and controls, shorter templates might have been favored by PCR. Possibly, sequencing cDNA over-represented cells that had high TCR expression levels.

Expressed TCRB transcripts were sequenced because the isolated RNA had all been reverse transcribed beforehand. TCRdb keeps only in-frame clones here, not all; method: immunoSEQ multiplex PCR. The sample shows approximately 50,000 clones, approximately 45% of them seen only once. Purity of each sorted population was above 95%. This CDR3 spans 15 amino acids. Germline-derived CDR1 and CDR2 are MNHEY and SVGAGI. V dropped 3 bases and J dropped 5; count of bases not matched to a gene: 7. The TCR sequence derives from a man aged 25-45 years with type 1 diabetes. Specimen: Tregs from blood. The V call is TRBV6-5, the J call TRBJ2-7, with TRBD1 matching over 10 bases. In nucleotides, the CDR3 is TGTGCCAGCAGTTATAGAGGACAGGGGGAGGACGAGCAGTACTTC. Translated: CASSYRGQGEDEQYF.